The entry below gives a single T cell receptor beta chain sequence along with its context. The CDR3 consists of 15 residues. Germline V gives CDR1 LNHDA, CDR2 SQIVND (reference sequence). V lost 3 bases, J lost 1 base, and 12 bases lay in between. This entry belongs to a study of cytomegalovirus exposure and HLA in healthy donors. The PCR had 60 Vbeta and 13 Jbeta primers. This table comes from immunoSEQ multiplex PCR, and its TCRdb copy is limited to in-frame clones, with some not included. This sample carries approximately 120,000 clones, 74% of them seen once, and the ten largest clones take approximately 3.9%.

The specimen sequenced was PBMCs. This clonotype was sampled from a woman between 45 and 65 years old in good health and CMV-seropositive. The genes are TRBV19 and TRBJ1-2; D is perhaps TRBD1 (5 bases). The CDR3 sequence is CASSISPQGNYGYTF. In DNA, the CDR3 is TGTGCCAGTAGTATCTCCCCCCAGGGTAACTATGGCTACACCTTC.